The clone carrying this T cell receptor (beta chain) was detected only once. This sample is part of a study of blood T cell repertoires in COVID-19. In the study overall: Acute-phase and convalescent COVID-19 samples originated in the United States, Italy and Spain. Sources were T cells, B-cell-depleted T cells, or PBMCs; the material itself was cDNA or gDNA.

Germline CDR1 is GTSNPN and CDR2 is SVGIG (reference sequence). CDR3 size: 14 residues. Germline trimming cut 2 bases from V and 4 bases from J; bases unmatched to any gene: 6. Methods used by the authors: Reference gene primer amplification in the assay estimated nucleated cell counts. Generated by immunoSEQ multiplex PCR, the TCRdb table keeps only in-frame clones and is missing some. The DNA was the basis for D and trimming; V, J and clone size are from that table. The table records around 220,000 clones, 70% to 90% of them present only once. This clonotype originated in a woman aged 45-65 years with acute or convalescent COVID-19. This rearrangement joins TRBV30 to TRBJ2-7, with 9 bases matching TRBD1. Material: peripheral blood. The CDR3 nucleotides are TGTGCCTGGAGTTTCCGGGACAGGGCTTACGAGCAGTACTTC. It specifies CAWSFRDRAYEQYF.